Shown below are 16 T cell receptor beta chains from a single sample sequenced in a study of CXCR3-negative and CXCR3-positive naive CD8 T cells. Study results and caveats: Comparison of naive cells showed more hydrophobic TRB CDR3s in CXCR3-positive than in CXCR3-negative naive cells.

In preparing the TRB cDNA libraries, 5' RACE with UMI labels was used. TCRdb re-called the 5' RACE reads and gives one entry per CDR3 protein, without DNA. This sample's table has about 120,000 distinct CDR3 sequences. The antigens for these receptors are not known. The material sequenced was naive CXCR3+ CD8+ T cells from blood. Subset meaning: CD45RO-CCR7+CD27+CD95- naive CD8+ T cells expressing CXCR3 (TNR3+). The receptors shown here come from a human donor in good health. Some clones in this sample may be carry-over from other donors' samples.

This rearrangement joins TRBV6-5 to TRBJ2-2. The CDR3 has 16 residues. The germline V gene encodes CDR1 MNHEY and CDR2 SVGAGI. The CDR3 protein is CSSSYSPGVSTGELFF.

The CDR3 loop is CASSLAPSEQFF. This chain links TRBV7-9 with TRBJ2-1. Germline V gene sequence: CDR1 SEHNR, CDR2 FQNEAQ (reference sequence). The CDR3 is 12 residues long.

The chain uses TRBV9 and TRBJ2-7; the D gene TCRdb calls, TRBD2, cannot be checked with no DNA. Germline V lookup: CDR1 SGDLS, CDR2 YYNGEE. The CDR3 is 17 residues long. CDR3 region: CASSVAGGGSGVYEQYF.

The V call is TRBV4-3, the J call TRBJ2-3; with no DNA, the TCRdb D assignment of TRBD2 cannot be verified. Germline lookup yields CDR1 LGHNA and CDR2 YSLEER. The CDR3 totals 19 residues. Here the CDR3 reads CASSRLGPDAGVHTDTQYF.

The chain combines TRBV6-5 with TRBJ2-2; TCRdb's D call, TRBD1, is unchecked because there is no DNA. The CDR3 length is 15 residues. In germline, CDR1 is MNHEY, CDR2 SVGAGI. The CDR3 region is CASSYSWTGSGELFF.

The V call is TRBV28, the J call TRBJ1-2. This CDR3 comprises 13 residues. CDR1 is MDHEN, CDR2 SYDVKM, per germline. The CDR3 protein is CASSLAVDYGYTF.

The CDR3 region is CASASDAGANYEQYF. The chain employs TRBV28 and TRBJ2-7; TCRdb lists TRBD1, though no DNA is available to test this call. CDR1 and CDR2 from the germline V gene are MDHEN and SYDVKM. This CDR3 contains 15 residues.

V is TRBV4-2 and J is TRBJ2-2; absent DNA, TCRdb's TRBD2 call cannot be checked. The CDR3 is 14 amino acids. Germline CDR1 is LGHNA and CDR2 is YNFKEQ. CDR3 residues: CAGGERGDTGELFF.

CDR3 sequence reads: CASSLWGDLLTF. The chain joins TRBV5-4 to TRBJ1-2. Germline values: CDR1 SGHNT, CDR2 YYREEE (reference sequence). The CDR3 contains 12 residues.

This chain joins TRBV4-2 and TRBJ2-7; the TCRdb D gene call, TRBD2, has no DNA to confirm it. Germline lookup yields CDR1 LGHNA and CDR2 YNFKEQ. This CDR3 has 14 amino acids. The CDR3 reads CASSQSGGAYEQYF.

This chain joins TRBV7-6 and TRBJ1-1; TCRdb calls TRBD1, which cannot be checked without DNA. The germline CDR1 and CDR2 sequences are SGHVS and FNYEAQ. The CDR3 extends over 15 amino acids. The CDR3 protein is CASSLFPGVNTEAFF.

V and J are TRBV29-1 and TRBJ2-1; TCRdb reports TRBD2, a call that lacks DNA to check it against. Germline CDR1 is SQVTM and CDR2 is ANQGSEA. The CDR3 has 13 amino acids. The CDR3 loop reads CSVRLADYNEQFF.

CDR3 amino acids: CASSPSDSKNIQYF. The chain recombines TRBV12-3 or TRBV12-4 with TRBJ2-4; the D call of TRBD2 rests on TCRdb alone, since no DNA is present to check it. The CDR3 contains 14 residues.

The V call is TRBV4-1, the J call TRBJ1-1. Germline CDR1 is MGHRA and CDR2 is YSYEKL. This CDR3 has 17 residues. CDR3 amino acids: CASSQDPAGCMNTEAFF.

The J gene is TRBJ2-7, the V gene TRBV5-1; TCRdb outputs TRBD1, but without DNA this stays unchecked. The CDR3 has 13 residues. From germline, CDR1 is SGHRS and CDR2 YFSETQ. Here the CDR3 reads CASSLTRGNEQYF.

This chain uses TRBV7-9 with TRBJ1-1. The CDR3 spans 13 residues. Germline V gives CDR1 SEHNR, CDR2 FQNEAQ (reference sequence). The CDR3 region is CASSPVLESEAFF.